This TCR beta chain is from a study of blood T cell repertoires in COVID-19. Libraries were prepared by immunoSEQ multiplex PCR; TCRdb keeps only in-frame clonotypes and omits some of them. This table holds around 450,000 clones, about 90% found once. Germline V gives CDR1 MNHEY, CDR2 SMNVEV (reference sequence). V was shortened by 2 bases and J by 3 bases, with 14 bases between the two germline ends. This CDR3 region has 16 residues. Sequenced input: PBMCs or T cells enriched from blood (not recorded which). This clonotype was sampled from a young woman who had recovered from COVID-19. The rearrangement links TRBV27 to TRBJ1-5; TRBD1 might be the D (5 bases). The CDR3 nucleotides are TGTGCCAGCAGTTTAAGTAGTCAGGGCTACAATCAGCCCCAGCATTTT. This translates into CASSLSSQGYNQPQHF.